The text below deals with one TCR beta chain. Its binding antigen is unknown. It has no much larger one-base neighbor in the sample; base qualities were not kept. The germline V gene specifies SNHLY as CDR1 and FYNNEI as CDR2. At the junction V is shortened by 6 bases and J by 4 bases, with 10 bases in between. The CDR3 sequence holds 13 residues, the cysteine and phenylalanine included. Only the CDR3 region is kept as DNA, spanning 39 bases read in frame from base 1. This sample is part of a study of radiotherapy plus CTLA-4 blockade in lung cancer (dated by TCRdb to 2017 to 2018). In terms of the full investigation: Among enrolled patients, 15% to 20% had an objective response and 31% reached disease control. Study-wide conclusions, independent of this receptor: TCR clones derived from tumors expanded in peripheral blood after treatment with radiotherapy and ipilimumab. Increased serum interferon-beta after radiation, together with early dynamic changes in blood T cell clones, were reported to be the strongest predictors of response.

Library preparation was by the immunoSEQ multiplex PCR assay. TCRdb carries this immuneACCESS record with in-frame sequences only. Its versions omit some clonotypes, under half of them owing to an unresolved V gene in the studies checked, with the rest unexplained. This sample holds fewer than 100,000 clones; roughly 79% were observed only once. The leading ten clones occupy 22% of the sample. Focal radiation therapy combined with CTLA-4 blockade (ipilimumab) was tested in patients with chemo-refractory metastatic non-small-cell lung cancer. The sequence was obtained from a human donor with non-small cell lung cancer whose response to radiotherapy plus ipilimumab could not be evaluated. Some clones in this sample may be carry-over from other donors' samples. The specimen comprised peripheral blood, sampled from a patient treated with radiotherapy plus ipilimumab. The V and J genes are TRBV2 and TRBJ1-5; TRBD1 is a possible D gene, resting on 6 matching bases. For the CDR3, the sequence is CASSQGQNQPQHF. The DNA sequence follows: TGTGCCAGCAGCCAAGGACAGAATCAGCCCCAGCATTTT. Full variable domain (CDR3 extended with the reference TRBV2 and TRBJ1-5 proteins): EPEVTQTPSHQVTQMGQEVILRCVPISNHLYFYWYRQILGQKVEFLVSFYNNEISEKSEIFDDQFSVERPDGSNFTLKIRSTKLEDSAMYFCASSQGQNQPQHFGDGTRLSIL.